The 5 T cell receptor beta chains below were found in one sample sequenced in a study of T cell repertoires in cytomegalovirus infection. TCRdb ran MiXCR on the reads and lists one entry per CDR3 protein. The table has 550,000 to 850,000 distinct CDR3 sequences, roughly 36% seen once. These TCRs are of unknown antigen specificity. The sequencing used cultured PBMCs, collected from culture after CMV antigen stimulation. The receptors were gathered from a human donor in good health (CMV status not recorded). Some clones in this sample may be carry-over from other donors' samples.

In this sample, this clonotype turned up once. The gene calls are TRBV20-1 and TRBJ1-6; tentatively, D is TRBD1 (6 bases). This CDR3 comprises 13 residues. Deletions cut 0 bases from V and 11 bases from J, with 11 bases between. The germline V gene has CDR1 DFQATT and CDR2 SNEGSKA (reference sequence). The CDR3 here is CSARDGGQPPLHF. The CDR3, as DNA: TGCAGTGCTAGAGATGGGGGGCAGCCACCCCTCCACTTT.

This clonotype has more than one count but fewer than ten. The V call is TRBV6-1, the J call TRBJ2-3; tentatively, D is TRBD1 (5 bases). V was trimmed by 5 bases and J by 6 bases, leaving 9 bases between them. The V gene's germline CDR1 is MNHNS and CDR2 SASEGT. The CDR3 runs to 12 residues. The CDR3 DNA reads as TGTGCCAGCAGTAGGGGTGTGGATACGCAGTATTTT. Protein product: CASSRGVDTQYF.

The chain recombines TRBV11-1 with TRBJ1-6; 10 positions agree with TRBD1. V trimming: 1 base; J trimming: 8 bases; junction bases outside the gene matches: 2. The CDR3 consists of 15 residues. The V gene's germline CDR1 is SGHAT and CDR2 FQDESV (reference sequence). DNA for the CDR3: TGTGCCAGCAGCTTAGAAGGGACAGGGGATTCACCCCTCCACTTT. It yields the protein CASSLEGTGDSPLHF.

The chain links TRBV7-2 to TRBJ2-2, with 10 bases that match TRBD2. The germline gives CDR1 SGHTA, CDR2 FQGNSA. This CDR3 region has 15 residues. V lost 6 bases and J lost 5; bases outside the gene matches: 6. CDR3 in amino acids: CASRIAGGPTGELFF. In DNA form, the CDR3 reads TGTGCCAGCAGAATAGCGGGGGGCCCGACCGGGGAGCTGTTTTTT.

This chain links TRBV11-2 with TRBJ2-1, with D possibly being TRBD2 (6 bases). V was trimmed by 5 bases and J by 7 bases, leaving 12 bases between them. Germline CDR1 and CDR2: SGHAT and FQNNGV. The CDR3 covers 13 residues. This chain's CDR3 is CASSPQLANEQFF. As DNA, the CDR3 is TGTGCCAGCAGCCCCCAACTAGCAAATGAGCAGTTCTTC.